Each of the 7 T cell receptor beta chains below was sequenced from the same sample in a study of T cells in Graves' hyperthyroidism and ophthalmopathy. RNA transcripts provided the source from which TCR beta CDR3 regions were amplified. The HTBI primer set drove a first-round RT-PCR of the TCR CDR3. TCRdb analysed the multiplex PCR reads with MiXCR anew, one entry per CDR3 protein. The table records approximately 430,000 distinct CDR3 sequences, about 15% of them present only once. Sequencing was performed on blood. Source of these receptors: a man between 18 and 29 years old with Graves' ophthalmopathy.

Comments on this clonotype: Just one base apart from a much larger clone, this may be a read error. This chain joins TRBV4-1 and TRBJ1-4; maybe TRBD1 (6 bases). Germline V gene sequence: CDR1 MGHRA, CDR2 YSYEKL. The CDR3 length is 16 residues. Written as DNA, the CDR3 is TGCGCCAGCAGCCAGGGACATCAGCTGGATATTGGAAAACTGTCTTTT. As protein: CASSQGHQLDIGKLSF.

This clonotype was recorded at least ten times. The gene calls are TRBV24-1 and TRBJ2-3; 7 nucleotides align to TRBD2. The V and J ends lost 9 bases and 2 bases, in that order; junction bases with no gene match: 7. Germline CDR1 and CDR2: KGHDR and SFDVKD. The CDR3 spans 14 residues. The CDR3 reads CATGGLDLTDTQYF. The CDR3 region has the DNA TGTGCCACCGGTGGACTAGACCTCACAGATACGCAGTATTTT.

This clonotype was counted between two and nine times. One end of the junction does not line up with germline, which may come from a read error. The chain links TRBV6-4 to TRBJ1-1; D unclear. The CDR3 sequence is 15 residues long. CDR1 is MRHNA, CDR2 SNTAGT, per germline. The CDR3 DNA sequence: TGTGCCAGCAGTTACTCAGAGGGTTTCCGCACTGAAGCTTTCTTT. This gives the protein CASSYSEGFRTEAFF.

V and J are TRBV5-1 and TRBJ2-3; 10 positions agree with TRBD1. CDR1 is SGHRS and CDR2 is YFSETQ in the germline V gene. The CDR3 extends over 15 amino acids. V shed 4 bases and J 5 bases; nucleotides not matched to a gene: 7. In DNA, the CDR3 is TGCGCCAGCAGCAAGGGACAGGGGAGAGGAGATACGCAGTATTTT. Its protein product is CASSKGQGRGDTQYF.

This clonotype was detected a few times. The rearrangement links TRBV14 to TRBJ2-7; D ambiguous. There are 13 residues in the CDR3. Trimming stripped 1 base from V and 7 bases from J, with 11 bases between. Germline CDR1 reads SGHDN; CDR2 reads FVKESK. The CDR3 DNA follows: TGTGCCAGCAGCCAAGTTAATCCTTTGGAGCAGTACTTC. It translates to CASSQVNPLEQYF.

This clonotype was detected many times. The genes are TRBV24-1 and TRBJ2-3; D remains unclear. Germline V gene sequence: CDR1 KGHDR, CDR2 SFDVKD. Trimming left V 3 bases short and J 8 bases short, with 8 bases between. The CDR3 loop spans 12 amino acids. The CDR3 DNA follows: TGTGCCACCAGTGATCGCGGAGCTACGCAGTATTTT. This encodes CATSDRGATQYF.

This clonotype was seen at least ten times. The chain recombines TRBV5-1 with TRBJ2-7, with 13 positions matching TRBD2. CDR3 length: 16 residues. V shed 3 bases, J shed 2 bases, and the junction held 5 bases outside the gene matches. Germline CDR1 SGHRS, CDR2 YFSETQ. CDR3 loop: CASSWGTSGDTYEQYF. The CDR3 DNA reads as TGCGCCAGCAGCTGGGGGACTAGCGGGGACACCTACGAGCAGTACTTC.